The present T cell receptor (beta chain) was sequenced within a study of blood T cell repertoires in COVID-19. Study in general: Sources were T cells, B-cell-depleted T cells, or PBMCs; the material itself was cDNA or gDNA.

The germline V gene has CDR1 MNHEY and CDR2 SVGAGI. Trimming left V 5 bases short and J 7 bases short, with 14 bases between. The CDR3 is 13 amino acids. Clones were sequenced by immunoSEQ multiplex PCR, and TCRdb holds only the in-frame ones, with some missing. Of about 320,000 clones in the sample, 89% were seen once. The chain has TRBV6-5 and TRBJ1-2; maybe TRBD1 (5 bases). The sample was peripheral blood. The clonotype comes from a man aged 18 to 29 who had recovered from COVID-19. The CDR3 loop is CASSTGSRVGYTF. The CDR3 DNA follows: TGTGCCAGCAGTACAGGATCCAGGGTTGGCTACACCTTC.